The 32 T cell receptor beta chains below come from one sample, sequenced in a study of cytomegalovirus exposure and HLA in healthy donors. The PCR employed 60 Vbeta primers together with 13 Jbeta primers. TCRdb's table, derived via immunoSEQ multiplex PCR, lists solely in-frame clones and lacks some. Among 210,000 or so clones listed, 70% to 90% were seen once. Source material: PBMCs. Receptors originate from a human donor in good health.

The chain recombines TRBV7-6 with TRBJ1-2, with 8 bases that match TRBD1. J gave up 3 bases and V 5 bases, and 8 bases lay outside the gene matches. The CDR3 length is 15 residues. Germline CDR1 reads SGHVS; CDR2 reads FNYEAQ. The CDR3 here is CASSKRQGSDYGYTF. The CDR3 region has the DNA TGTGCCAGCAGCAAGAGACAGGGGTCGGACTATGGCTACACCTTC.

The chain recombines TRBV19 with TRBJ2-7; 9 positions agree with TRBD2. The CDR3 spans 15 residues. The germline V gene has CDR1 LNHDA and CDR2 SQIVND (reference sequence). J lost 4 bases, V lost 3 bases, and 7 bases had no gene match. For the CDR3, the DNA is TGTGCCAGTAGTATCTTACTAGCGGGCTCTTACGAGCAGTACTTC. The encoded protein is CASSILLAGSYEQYF.

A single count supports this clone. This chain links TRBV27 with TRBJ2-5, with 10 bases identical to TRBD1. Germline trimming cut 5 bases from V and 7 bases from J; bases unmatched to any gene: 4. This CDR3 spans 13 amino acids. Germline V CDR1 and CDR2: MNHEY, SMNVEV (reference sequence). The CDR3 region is CASSLGQGGTQYF. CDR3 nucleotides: TGTGCCAGCAGTCTCGGACAGGGGGGGACCCAGTACTTC.

CDR3 protein: CASSLMLAGGQETQYF. The CDR3 DNA sequence: TGTGCCAGCAGCTTGATGCTAGCGGGGGGCCAAGAGACCCAGTACTTC. The chain recombines TRBV7-2 with TRBJ2-5, with TRBD2 matching 11 bases. The CDR3 spans 16 residues. Germline assignment: CDR1 SGHTA and CDR2 FQGNSA. The trim removed 3 bases at V and 1 base at J, leaving 4 bases unmatched.

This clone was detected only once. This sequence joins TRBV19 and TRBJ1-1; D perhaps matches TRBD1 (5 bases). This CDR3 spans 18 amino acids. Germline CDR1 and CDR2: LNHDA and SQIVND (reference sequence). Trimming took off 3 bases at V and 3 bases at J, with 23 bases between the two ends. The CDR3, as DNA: TGTGCCAGTAGTATGGTATGGGTTTTAGGGGAAAACGACACTGAAGCTTTCTTT. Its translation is CASSMVWVLGENDTEAFF.

DNA for the CDR3: TGCGCCAGCAGCTTGGAGTGGAGCACCTACAATGAGCAGTTCTTC. This codes for CASSLEWSTYNEQFF. The chain has TRBV5-1 and TRBJ2-1; D is undetermined. The CDR3 contains 15 residues. The ends were cut back, 0 bases at V and 2 bases at J, with 9 bases in the middle. Germline CDR1 reads SGHRS; CDR2 reads YFSETQ.

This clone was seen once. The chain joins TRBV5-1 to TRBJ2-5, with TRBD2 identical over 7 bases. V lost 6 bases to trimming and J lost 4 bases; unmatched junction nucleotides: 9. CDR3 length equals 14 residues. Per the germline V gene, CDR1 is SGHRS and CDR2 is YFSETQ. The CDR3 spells CASNQGGPAETQYF. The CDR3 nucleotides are TGCGCCAGCAATCAGGGAGGGCCTGCAGAGACCCAGTACTTC.

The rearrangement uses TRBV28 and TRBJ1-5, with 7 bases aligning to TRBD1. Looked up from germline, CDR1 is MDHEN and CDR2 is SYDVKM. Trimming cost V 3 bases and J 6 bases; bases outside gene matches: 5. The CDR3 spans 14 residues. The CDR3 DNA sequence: TGTGCCAGCAGTTTCTACAGGGGAAGTCAGCCCCAGCATTTT. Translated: CASSFYRGSQPQHF.

CDR3 nucleotide sequence: TGTGCCAGCAGCCTCGGGACTAGCGGCTACGAGCAGTACTTC. Protein: CASSLGTSGYEQYF. This chain uses TRBV9 with TRBJ2-7, with TRBD2 identical over 11 bases. CDR1 and CDR2 from the germline V gene are SGDLS and YYNGEE. J was trimmed by 3 bases and V by 4 bases; bases with no gene match: 3. This CDR3 spans 14 amino acids.

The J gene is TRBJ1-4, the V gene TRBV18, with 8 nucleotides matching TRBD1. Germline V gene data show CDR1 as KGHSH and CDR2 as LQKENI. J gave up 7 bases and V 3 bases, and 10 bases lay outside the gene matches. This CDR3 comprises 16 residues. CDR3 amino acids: CASSPTPSGGGEKLFF. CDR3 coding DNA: TGTGCCAGCTCACCTACACCTTCAGGGGGCGGTGAAAAACTGTTTTTT.

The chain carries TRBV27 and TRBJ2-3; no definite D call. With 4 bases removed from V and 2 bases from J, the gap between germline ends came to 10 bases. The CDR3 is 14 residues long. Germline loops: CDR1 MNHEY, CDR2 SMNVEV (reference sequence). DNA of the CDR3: TGTGCCAGCAGTTCTCTAAGTGACACAGATACGCAGTATTTT. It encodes CASSSLSDTDTQYF.

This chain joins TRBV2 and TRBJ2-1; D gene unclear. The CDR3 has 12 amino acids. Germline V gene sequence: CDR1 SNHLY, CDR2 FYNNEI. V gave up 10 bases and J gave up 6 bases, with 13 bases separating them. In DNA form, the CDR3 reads TGTGCCACCCATAATAGCCGCAATGAGCAGTTCTTC. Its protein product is CATHNSRNEQFF.

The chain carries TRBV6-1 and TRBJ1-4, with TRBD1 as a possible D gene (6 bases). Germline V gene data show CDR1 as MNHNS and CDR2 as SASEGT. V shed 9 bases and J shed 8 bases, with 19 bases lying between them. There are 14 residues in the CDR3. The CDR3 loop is CASSSGTNGEKLFF. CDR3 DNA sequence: TGTGCCAGTTCCTCCGGGACAAACGGAGAAAAACTGTTTTTT.

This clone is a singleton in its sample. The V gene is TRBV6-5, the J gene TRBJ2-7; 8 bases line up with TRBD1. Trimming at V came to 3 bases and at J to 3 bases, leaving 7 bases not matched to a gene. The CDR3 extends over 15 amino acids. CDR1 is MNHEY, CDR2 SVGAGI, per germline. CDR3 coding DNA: TGTGCCAGCAGTTATAGGACAGGGAAAGGCTACGAGCAGTACTTC. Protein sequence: CASSYRTGKGYEQYF.

The CDR3, as DNA: TGTGCCAGCAGCGCGGGGGTAGCGGGCAATATAGACACCGGGGAGCTGTTTTTT. Protein product: CASSAGVAGNIDTGELFF. J is TRBJ2-2 and V is TRBV7-9; TRBD2 matches at 7 bases. Looked up from germline, CDR1 is SEHNR and CDR2 is FQNEAQ (reference sequence). The CDR3 is made up of 18 amino acids. J gave up 3 bases and V 5 bases, and 15 bases lay outside the gene matches.

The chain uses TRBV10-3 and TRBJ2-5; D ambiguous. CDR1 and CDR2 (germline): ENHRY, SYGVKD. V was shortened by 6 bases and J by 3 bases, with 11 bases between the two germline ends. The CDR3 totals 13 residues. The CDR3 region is CAIRDSGEETQYF. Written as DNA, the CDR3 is TGTGCCATCAGAGATTCTGGAGAAGAGACCCAGTACTTC.

The CDR3 DNA follows: TGTGCCAGCAGCCCACTTCCCGGGCATGGGGGGGTCGGTGAGCAGTTCTTC. Translation: CASSPLPGHGGVGEQFF. The rearrangement uses TRBV7-9 and TRBJ2-1, with TRBD2 matching over 7 bases. The CDR3 runs to 17 residues. In germline, CDR1 is SEHNR, CDR2 FQNEAQ (reference sequence). V trimming: 5 bases; J trimming: 9 bases; junction bases outside the gene matches: 19.

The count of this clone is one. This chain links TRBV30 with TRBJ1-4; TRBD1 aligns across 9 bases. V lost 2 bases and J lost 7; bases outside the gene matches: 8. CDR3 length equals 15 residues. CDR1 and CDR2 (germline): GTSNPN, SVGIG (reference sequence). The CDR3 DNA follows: TGTGCCTGGAGTTTGGGGACAGGGCACACTGAAAAACTGTTTTTT. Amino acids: CAWSLGTGHTEKLFF.

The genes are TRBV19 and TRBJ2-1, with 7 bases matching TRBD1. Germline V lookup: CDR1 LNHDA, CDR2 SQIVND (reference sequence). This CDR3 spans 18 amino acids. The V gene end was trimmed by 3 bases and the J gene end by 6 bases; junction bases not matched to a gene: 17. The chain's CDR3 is CASSITLKQGWDGNEQFF. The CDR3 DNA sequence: TGTGCCAGTAGTATTACTCTTAAACAGGGGTGGGACGGCAATGAGCAGTTCTTC.

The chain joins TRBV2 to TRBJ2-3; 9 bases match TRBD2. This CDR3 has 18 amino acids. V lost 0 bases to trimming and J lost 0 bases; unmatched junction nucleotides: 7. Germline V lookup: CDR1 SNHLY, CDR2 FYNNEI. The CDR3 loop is CASSEARGAGGSTDTQYF. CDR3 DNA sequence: TGTGCCAGCAGTGAAGCGCGGGGGGCGGGGGGGAGCACAGATACGCAGTATTTT.

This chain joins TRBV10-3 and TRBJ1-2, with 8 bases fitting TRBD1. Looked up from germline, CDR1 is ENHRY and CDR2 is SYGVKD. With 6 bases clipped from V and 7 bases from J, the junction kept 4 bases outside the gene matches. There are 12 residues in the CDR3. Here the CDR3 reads CAISGQGRGYTF. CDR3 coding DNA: TGTGCCATCAGCGGACAGGGACGTGGCTACACCTTC.

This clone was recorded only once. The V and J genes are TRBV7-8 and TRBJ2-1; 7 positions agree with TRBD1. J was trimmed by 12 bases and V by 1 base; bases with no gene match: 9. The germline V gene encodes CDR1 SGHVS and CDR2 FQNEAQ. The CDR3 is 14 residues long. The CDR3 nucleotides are TGTGCCAGCAGCTTAGAGGGGGCCACGATGTGGCAGTTCTTC. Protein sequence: CASSLEGATMWQFF. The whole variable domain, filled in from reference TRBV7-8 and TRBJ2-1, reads GAGVSQSPRYKVAKRGQDVALRCDPISGHVSLFWYQQALGQGPEFLTYFQNEAQLDKSGLPSDRFFAERPEGSVSTLKIQRTQQEDSAVYLCASSLEGATMWQFFGPGTRLTVL.

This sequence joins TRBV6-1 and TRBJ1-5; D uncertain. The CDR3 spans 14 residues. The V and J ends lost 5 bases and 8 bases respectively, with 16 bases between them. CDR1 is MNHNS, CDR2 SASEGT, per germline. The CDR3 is CASSNREPAEPQHF. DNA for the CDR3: TGTGCCAGCAGTAACCGGGAGCCAGCGGAGCCCCAGCATTTT.

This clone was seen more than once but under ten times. The CDR3 loop is CASSEWPSGAYEQYF. The CDR3 region has the DNA TGCGCCAGCAGTGAGTGGCCTAGCGGCGCCTACGAGCAGTACTTC. V is TRBV10-1 and J is TRBJ2-7; TRBD2 aligns across 7 bases. The CDR3 contains 15 residues. V lost 1 base, J lost 2 bases, and 5 bases stayed unmatched. Germline values: CDR1 WNHNN, CDR2 SYGVQD (reference sequence).

CDR3 in DNA: TGTGCCAGCCTTGGACTAGCGGGTCCCGGGGTGGAGACCCAGTACTTC. Translating gives CASLGLAGPGVETQYF. The chain joins TRBV6-6 to TRBJ2-5, with TRBD2 matching 11 bases. The trim removed 8 bases at V and 5 bases at J, leaving 13 bases unmatched. Looked up from germline, CDR1 is MNHNY and CDR2 is SVGAGI (reference sequence). This CDR3 is 16 amino acids long.

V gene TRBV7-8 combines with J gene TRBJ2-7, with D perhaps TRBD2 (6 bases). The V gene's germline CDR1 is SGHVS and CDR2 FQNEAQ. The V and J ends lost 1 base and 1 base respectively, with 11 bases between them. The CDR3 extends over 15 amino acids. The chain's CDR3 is CASSLETGVSYEQYF. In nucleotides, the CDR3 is TGTGCCAGCAGCTTAGAAACGGGGGTTTCCTACGAGCAGTACTTC.

The CDR3 protein is CASSSGTASYNEQFF. CDR3 DNA: TGTGCCAGCAGTTCCGGGACAGCCTCCTACAATGAGCAGTTCTTC. The chain recombines TRBV27 with TRBJ2-1; 7 bases map to TRBD1. The CDR3 has 15 amino acids. Unmatched junction bases numbered 3, after V lost 4 bases and J lost 0 bases. The V gene's germline CDR1 is MNHEY and CDR2 SMNVEV (reference sequence).

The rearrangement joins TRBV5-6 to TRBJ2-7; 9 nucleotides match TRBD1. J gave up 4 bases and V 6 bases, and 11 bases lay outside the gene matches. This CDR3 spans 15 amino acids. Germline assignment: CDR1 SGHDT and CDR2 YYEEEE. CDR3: CASNGGGTGIYEQYF. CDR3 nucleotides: TGTGCCAGCAACGGGGGCGGGACAGGGATTTACGAGCAGTACTTC.

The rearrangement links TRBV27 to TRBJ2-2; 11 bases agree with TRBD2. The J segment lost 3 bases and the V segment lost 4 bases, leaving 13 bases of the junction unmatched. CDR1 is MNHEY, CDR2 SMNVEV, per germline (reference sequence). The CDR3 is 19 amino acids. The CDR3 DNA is TGTGCCAGCAGTTCTGGTAGCGGGAGGGCCAGTCGATACACCGGGGAGCTGTTTTTT. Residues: CASSSGSGRASRYTGELFF.

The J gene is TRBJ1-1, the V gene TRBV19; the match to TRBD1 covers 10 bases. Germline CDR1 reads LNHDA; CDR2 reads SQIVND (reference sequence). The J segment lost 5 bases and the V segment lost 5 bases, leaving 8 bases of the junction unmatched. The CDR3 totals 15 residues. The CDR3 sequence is CASSLTDRGRTEAFF. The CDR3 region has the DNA TGTGCCAGTAGTCTGACGGACAGGGGGAGGACTGAAGCTTTCTTT.

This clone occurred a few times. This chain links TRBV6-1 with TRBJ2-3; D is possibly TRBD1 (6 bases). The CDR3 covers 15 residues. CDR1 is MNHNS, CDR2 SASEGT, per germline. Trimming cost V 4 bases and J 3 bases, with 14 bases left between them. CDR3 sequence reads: CASSVLQGGTDTQYF. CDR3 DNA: TGTGCCAGCAGTGTCCTACAGGGTGGGACAGATACGCAGTATTTT.

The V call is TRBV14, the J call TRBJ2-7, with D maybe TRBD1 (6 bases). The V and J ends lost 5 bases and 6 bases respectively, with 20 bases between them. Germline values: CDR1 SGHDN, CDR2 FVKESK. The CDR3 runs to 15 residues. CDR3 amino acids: CASSLIQGEKGEQYF. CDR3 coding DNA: TGTGCCAGCAGCTTGATACAGGGAGAGAAGGGCGAGCAGTACTTC.